The source of this TCR beta chain is a study of blood T cell repertoires in COVID-19. Study as a whole: Collection of acute and convalescent COVID-19 samples took place in the United States, Italy and Spain. T cells, B-cell-depleted T cells, or PBMCs provided the cDNA or gDNA that served as material.

CDR3 length: 15 residues. Trimming took 2 bases from V and 2 from J, leaving 9 bases between them. Germline-derived CDR1 and CDR2 are SGHAT and FQDESV (reference sequence). Authors' methods: Amplification of reference gene primers provided the estimated nucleated cell counts. Here immunoSEQ multiplex PCR was the method, and the copy in TCRdb shows in-frame clones only, minus some. V, J and clone size were drawn from that table, and D and trimming were deduced from the DNA. Among about 130,000 clones listed, roughly 83% were seen once. The chain carries TRBV11-1 and TRBJ2-2; weak D call: TRBD2 (6 bases). The sequencing input was peripheral blood. The sequence derives from a woman aged 30 to 39 who had recovered from COVID-19. The CDR3 sequence is CASSLMEGNTGELFF. DNA for the CDR3: TGTGCCAGCAGCTTAATGGAGGGCAACACCGGGGAGCTGTTTTTT. The full variable domain, with the rest looked up from reference TRBV11-1 and TRBJ2-2, is EAEVAQSPRYKITEKSQAVAFWCDPISGHATLYWYRQILGQGPELLVQFQDESVVDDSQLPKDRFSAERLKGVDSTLKIQPAELGDSAMYLCASSLMEGNTGELFFGEGSRLTVL.